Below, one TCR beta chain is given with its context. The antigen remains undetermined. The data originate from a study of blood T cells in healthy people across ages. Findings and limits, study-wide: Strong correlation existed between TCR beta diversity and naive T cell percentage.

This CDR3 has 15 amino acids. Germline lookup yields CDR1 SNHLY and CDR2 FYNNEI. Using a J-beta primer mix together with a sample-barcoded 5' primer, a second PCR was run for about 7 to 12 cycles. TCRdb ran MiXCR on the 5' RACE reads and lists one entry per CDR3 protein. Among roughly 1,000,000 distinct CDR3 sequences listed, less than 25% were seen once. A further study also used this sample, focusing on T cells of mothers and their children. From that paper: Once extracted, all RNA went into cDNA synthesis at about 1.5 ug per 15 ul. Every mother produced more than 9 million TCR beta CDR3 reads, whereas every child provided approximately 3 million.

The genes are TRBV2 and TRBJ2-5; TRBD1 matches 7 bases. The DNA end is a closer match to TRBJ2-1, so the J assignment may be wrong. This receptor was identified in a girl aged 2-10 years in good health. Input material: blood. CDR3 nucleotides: TGTGCCAGAGAGACAGGGAAAAGGGGCTACAATGAGCAGTTCTTC. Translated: CARETGKRGYNEQFF.